This entry describes one T cell receptor beta chain. The specificity of this receptor is unknown. Base quality data are lacking; no much larger clone is found one base away. The record originates from a study of cytomegalovirus exposure and HLA in healthy donors (dated by TCRdb to about 2017). With regard to the full study: An earlier analysis of some 620 of the donors reported 276 Gb of sequence data and about 120 million unique TCR beta sequences obtained from around 180 million T cells. A later genetic analysis took genome-wide SNP genotypes for 398 of the 666 donors and used that subset as a discovery cohort. The study used immunosequencing to profile the T cell repertoires of 666 subjects and linked those repertoires to cytomegalovirus serostatus. On average, 235,054 unique TCR beta nucleotide sequences were sequenced per donor among 398 genotyped donors of the cohort, with 15% to 20% of those sequences being non-productive. Among the roughly 390 genotyped donors, around 81% belonged to the genetic ancestry cluster associated with self-reported Caucasian donors. The aim of the study was to test whether cataloging public T cell receptors could identify signatures of past pathogen exposure. Rather than drawing on any new phenotypic data, the later analysis identified candidate immune exposures from TCR beta sequences and the way those sequences occurred across donors. A separate validation cohort of 100 to 150 different subjects was used in addition to the roughly 670-subject first cohort. An earlier analysis of fewer than 700 of the donors applied high-throughput TCR beta sequencing to assess whether each TCR beta V gene segment acted as functional or pseudogenic. Every repertoire in the discovery cohort had been generated on one and the same sequencing platform. Donor age, sex, ethnicity and CMV serostatus were compiled together with the repertoire data. To predict cytomegalovirus infection status, the study brought together high-throughput TCR immunosequencing, statistical association of individual TCRs with disease status, and machine learning. To study patterns of TCR occurrence, a later analysis re-analyzed previously published TCR beta repertoires from 666 donors and added high-resolution HLA genotyping. Typing coverage varied by locus: 629-630 donors for A, B, C, DRB1 and DQB1; 500 to 550 for DQA1; 606 for DPA1; fewer than 480 for DPB1. Because of strong linkage in the cohort, roughly 5 DR-DQ haplotypes were treated as single units for association and clustering. HLA typing included class I and class II loci at four-digit resolution. An early release covering 550 to 650 HLA-typed donors comprised about 290 gigabases of sequencing data and tens of millions of unique TCR sequences. The investigation overall reported the following: Broadly in line with IMGT annotations, most TCR beta V segments showed up in productive rearrangements about 90% or about 30% of the time in an earlier analysis of 587 of the donors. A later analysis associated some 17,000 TCR beta sequences with specific HLA alleles at a false discovery rate of 0.05. The study gave a list of 150 to 200 TCR beta chains associated with cytomegalovirus. Only TCR beta chains were sequenced in this cohort, and the absence of alpha or paired-chain data limited detectable features. Sequencing depth was assumed to be roughly uniform across donors in the presence/absence analyses, though that assumption may not hold. Correlated functional status among segregating V segments might reflect linkage disequilibrium, but an unknown experimental factor could not be ruled out. Immune exposure information for the cohort was limited to CMV serostatus. Most TCR sequences were seen in very few donors, while some public TCRs were found in many individuals. According to a later analysis, TCR association rates differed among HLA loci, with DRB1 alleles showing the most associated TCRs and HLA-C alleles showing the fewest. According to the authors, the approach could potentially be generalized to other disease states and immunological phenotypes. According to a later analysis, most CMV-associated TCR beta chains appeared to be HLA-restricted, and the HLA associations seemed to be driven largely by CMV exposure. Some IMGT-functional V segments, including TRBV6-2 and TRBV6-3, could not be told apart with the 87-base-pair reads, so those segments were excluded. A further reported finding was that TCR beta sequences accurately predicted the HLA-A and HLA-B alleles for most subjects in the first cohort. Roughly 15 rarely observed V segments, including chromosome 9 orphons, were excluded from the earlier analysis of some 590 of the donors because counts were too low. A later analysis found that HLA-associated TCR beta chains were more clonally expanded and had lower generation probabilities than equally common non-associated chains. A group of highly shared sequence variants was considered likely to be a technical artifact of the sequencing pipeline. A later genetic analysis associated a missense DCLRE1C variant with V-gene and J-gene trimming of TCR beta chains, and an independent cohort replicated the association. In vitro tests confirmed that a few of the cytomegalovirus-associated TCR beta chains recognize cytomegalovirus antigens. A later genetic analysis reported fewer N-insertions in productive TCRs among donors in an Asian-associated ancestry cluster than the 666-donor mean. According to a later analysis, parvovirus B19, influenza, CMV and Epstein-Barr virus appeared linked to several top co-occurrence clusters. Because some donors lacked HLA typing at each locus, the association tests relied only on the typed subset. Assigning TCR associations to individual alleles was difficult when HLA alleles, especially DR and DQ, strongly co-occurred. Cytomegalovirus status was reported to be diagnosed by the classifier with high specificity and sensitivity in both the original and validation cohorts.

In total, approximately 690 healthy bone marrow donors made up the cohort. At the time of sampling, all cohort members were nominally healthy, though unrecorded immune exposures were likely present. The donor tested CMV seropositive, placing the donor among the roughly 300 seropositive members of the cohort. A peripheral blood sample was provided by each donor, and peripheral blood mononuclear cells were used for TCR beta sequencing. The Qiagen DNeasy Blood Extraction Kit was used to extract genomic DNA from the blood cell samples. V lost 1 base and J lost 4 bases, and the count of bases not matched to a germline gene is 4. Spanning cysteine to phenylalanine, the CDR3 consists of 15 amino acids. This entry keeps only the CDR3 DNA: 45 bases, framed from base 1. Via the germline V gene, CDR1 is LGHNA and CDR2 YNFKEQ. The protocol used for the library was the immunoSEQ multiplex PCR assay. For the multiplex PCR, a mixture combining 60 forward primers for TCR Vbeta segments and 13 reverse primers for TCR Jbeta segments was used. The CDR3 region of rearranged TCR beta genes was amplified from genomic DNA with a multiplex PCR assay. The Illumina HiSeq System was used to sequence the amplified TCR beta libraries as 87-base-pair reads. Per the source publication's procedure: Across the 700 or so repertoires, a later analysis counted some 80 million unique TCR beta chains, some 11 million of which were shared by at least two donors. To remove PCR and sequencing errors, raw reads were error-corrected and collapsed into unique sequences using a nearest-neighbor algorithm that merged closely related sequences. CDR3 sequences were aligned to IMGT reference sequences to assign V, D and J gene segments. For a sequence to be retained, at least a six-nucleotide match to both a V gene segment and a J gene segment was required. Rearrangements were classified as productive when the CDR3 lacked stop codons and remained in frame with V and J, and all other rearrangements were classified as non-productive. CDR3 was defined by IMGT convention, running from the second conserved V-encoded cysteine to the conserved J-encoded phenylalanine. In an earlier analysis of some 550 of the donors, sequences lacking an unambiguous match to a single V gene segment were excluded. An earlier analysis of just under 600 of the donors called V segments functional above 56.7% productive rearrangements and segregating when the between-donor standard deviation exceeded 5%. A statistical classification framework was developed to diagnose cytomegalovirus status using the catalog of TCR beta chain sequences. V and J gene assignment, in a later analysis, came from comparing TCR nucleotide sequences with IMGT/GENE-DB human TR gene sequences. Using the TCRdist pipeline, a later analysis assigned CDR3 sequences along with most-parsimonious VDJ recombination scenarios. In a later analysis, each TCR beta chain was defined by its CDR3 amino acid sequence together with its V-gene family, and reads without a unique V-gene family were excluded. To address suspected cross-contamination and a sequencing artifact, a later analysis removed several hundred highly shared, low-generation-probability nucleotide sequences. In a later analysis, a clonal expansion index was calculated for each public chain from normalized within-repertoire ranks of inferred template counts. Generation probabilities in a later analysis came from a VDJ recombination model fitted to out-of-frame rearrangements, and those results were checked against IGoR. In a later analysis, TCR-TCR, TCR-HLA and TCR-CMV co-occurrence was scored with hypergeometric tests, and a repertoire-size bias correction was applied to TCR pairs. A later analysis estimated false discovery rates by permuting HLA or CMV assignments 20 times. In a later analysis, co-occurring TCRs were grouped with DBSCAN, and TCRdist sequence similarity was added when clustering was performed within HLA-allele-positive subsets. Co-occurrence clustering excluded repertoires with fewer than 30,000 or more than 120,000 public chains, plus five with anomalous nucleotide sharing. TCRdb retrieved this table from immuneACCESS and kept in-frame rearrangements only. Not all clones are present; in checked studies, unresolved V genes account for under half, and no reason is known for the remainder. That table is the source of V, J and clone size, and D and trimming were worked out from the DNA. The sample table shows over 90,000 clones, and around 79% are seen once. Around 3.1% of the sample is taken by the ten largest.

The sequence links TRBV4-2 to TRBJ1-2, with TRBD1 identical over 9 junction bases. What was sequenced was PBMCs. The clonotype originates from a female donor in good health and CMV-seropositive. The base sequence is TGTGCCAGCAGCCAAGGGCAGGGACAGGGCTATGGCTACACCTTC. Its amino acids are CASSQGQGQGYGYTF.